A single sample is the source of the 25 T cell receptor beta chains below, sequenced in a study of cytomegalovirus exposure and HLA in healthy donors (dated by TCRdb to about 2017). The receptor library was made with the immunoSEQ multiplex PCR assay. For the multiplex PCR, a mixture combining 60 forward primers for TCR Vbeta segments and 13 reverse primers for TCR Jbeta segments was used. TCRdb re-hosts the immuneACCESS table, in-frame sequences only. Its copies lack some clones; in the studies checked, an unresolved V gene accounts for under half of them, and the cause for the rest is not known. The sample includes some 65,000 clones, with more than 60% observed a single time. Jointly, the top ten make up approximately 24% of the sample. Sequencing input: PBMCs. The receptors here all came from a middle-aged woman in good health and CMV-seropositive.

CDR3 amino acids: CASSLTGAYSGTEAFF. In nucleotides, the CDR3 is TGCGCCAGCAGCTTAACAGGTGCGTACTCGGGCACTGAAGCTTTCTTT. The chain carries TRBV5-1 and TRBJ1-1, with D tentatively TRBD1 (5 bases). The CDR3 has 16 residues. Germline CDR1 is SGHRS and CDR2 is YFSETQ. Trimming removed 2 bases from V and 4 bases from J, with 18 bases in between. The variable domain in full, with the rest retrieved from reference TRBV5-1 and TRBJ1-1, is KAGVTQTPRYLIKTRGQQVTLSCSPISGHRSVSWYQQTPGQGLQFLFEYFSETQRNKGNFPGRFSGRQFSNSRSEMNVSTLELGDSALYLCASSLTGAYSGTEAFFGQGTRLTVV.

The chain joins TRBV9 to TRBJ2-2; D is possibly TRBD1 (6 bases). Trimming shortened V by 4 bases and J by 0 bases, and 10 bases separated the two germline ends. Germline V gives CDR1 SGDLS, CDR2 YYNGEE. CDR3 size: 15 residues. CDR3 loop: CASSTGTTNTGELFF. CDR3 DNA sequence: TGTGCCAGCAGCACCGGGACAACGAACACCGGGGAGCTGTTTTTT.

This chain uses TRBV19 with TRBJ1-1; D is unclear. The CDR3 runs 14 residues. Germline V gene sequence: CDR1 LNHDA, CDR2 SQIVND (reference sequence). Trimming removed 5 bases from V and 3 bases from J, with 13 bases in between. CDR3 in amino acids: CASSLRGGDTEAFF. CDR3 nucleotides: TGTGCCAGTAGTCTCCGTGGCGGGGACACTGAAGCTTTCTTT.

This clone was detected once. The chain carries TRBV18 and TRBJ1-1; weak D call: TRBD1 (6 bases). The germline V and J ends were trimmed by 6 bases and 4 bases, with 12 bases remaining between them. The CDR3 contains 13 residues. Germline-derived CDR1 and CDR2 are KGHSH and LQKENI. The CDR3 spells CASSQDSATEAFF. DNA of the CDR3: TGTGCCAGCTCTCAGGACAGCGCCACTGAAGCTTTCTTT.

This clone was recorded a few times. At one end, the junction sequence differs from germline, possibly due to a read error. The CDR3 DNA is TGCAGCGCTGAACAAGGGGGTACGGATACGCAGTATTTT. This encodes CSAEQGGTDTQYF. The chain recombines TRBV29-1 with TRBJ2-3; tentatively, D is TRBD1 (6 bases). In germline, CDR1 is SQVTM, CDR2 ANQGSEA. The CDR3 consists of 13 residues.

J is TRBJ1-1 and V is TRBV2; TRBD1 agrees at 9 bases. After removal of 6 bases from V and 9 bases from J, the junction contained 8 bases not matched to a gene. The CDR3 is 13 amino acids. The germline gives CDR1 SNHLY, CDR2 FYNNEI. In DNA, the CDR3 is TGTGCCAGCAGCTCGGACAGGGGAGGAAAAGCTTTCTTT. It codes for CASSSDRGGKAFF. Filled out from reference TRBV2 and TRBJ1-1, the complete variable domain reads EPEVTQTPSHQVTQMGQEVILRCVPISNHLYFYWYRQILGQKVEFLVSFYNNEISEKSEIFDDQFSVERPDGSNFTLKIRSTKLEDSAMYFCASSSDRGGKAFFGQGTRLTVV.

CDR3 region: CASSPKGNTIYF. As DNA, the CDR3 is TGTGCCAGCTCACCCAAAGGAAACACCATATATTTT. This sequence joins TRBV18 and TRBJ1-3; D unclear. The CDR3 extends over 12 amino acids. Germline CDR1 and CDR2: KGHSH and LQKENI. V was shortened by 3 bases and J by 4 bases, with 4 bases between the two germline ends. Filled out from reference TRBV18 and TRBJ1-3, the complete variable domain reads NAGVMQNPRHLVRRRGQEARLRCSPMKGHSHVYWYRQLPEEGLKFMVYLQKENIIDESGMPKERFSAEFPKEGPSILRIQQVVRGDSAAYFCASSPKGNTIYFGEGSWLTVV.

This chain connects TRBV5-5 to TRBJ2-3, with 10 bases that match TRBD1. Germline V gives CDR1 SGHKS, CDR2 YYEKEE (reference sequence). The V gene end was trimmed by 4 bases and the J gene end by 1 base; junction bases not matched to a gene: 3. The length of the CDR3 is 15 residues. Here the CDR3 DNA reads TGTGCCAGCAGCCGGACAGGGGGAGGCACAGATACGCAGTATTTT. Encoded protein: CASSRTGGGTDTQYF.

The DNA of the CDR3 is TGTGCCAGCAGTGGCGGAAATTCACCCCTCCACTTT. Translated: CASSGGNSPLHF. This chain connects TRBV6-1 to TRBJ1-6; D unclear. In germline, CDR1 is MNHNS, CDR2 SASEGT. The CDR3 totals 12 residues. Trimming left V 4 bases short and J 7 bases short, with 5 bases between.

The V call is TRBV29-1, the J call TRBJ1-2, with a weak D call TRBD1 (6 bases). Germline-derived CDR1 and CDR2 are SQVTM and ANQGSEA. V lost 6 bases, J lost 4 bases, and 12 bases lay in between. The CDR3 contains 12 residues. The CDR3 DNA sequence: TGCAGCGTGGGGGACACCGCCTATGGCTACACCTTC. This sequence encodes CSVGDTAYGYTF. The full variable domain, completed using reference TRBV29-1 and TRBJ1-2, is SAVISQKPSRDICQRGTSLTIQCQVDSQVTMMFWYRQQPGQSLTLIATANQGSEATYESGFVIDKFPISRPNLTFSTLTVSNMSPEDSSIYLCSVGDTAYGYTFGSGTRLTVV.

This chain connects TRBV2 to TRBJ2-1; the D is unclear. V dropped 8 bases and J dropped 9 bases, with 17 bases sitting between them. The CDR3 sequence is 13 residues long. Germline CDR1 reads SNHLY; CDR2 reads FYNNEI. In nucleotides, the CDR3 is TGTGCCAGCGGCTCAGTTGCGGAAGGTGAGCAGTTCTTC. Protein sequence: CASGSVAEGEQFF.

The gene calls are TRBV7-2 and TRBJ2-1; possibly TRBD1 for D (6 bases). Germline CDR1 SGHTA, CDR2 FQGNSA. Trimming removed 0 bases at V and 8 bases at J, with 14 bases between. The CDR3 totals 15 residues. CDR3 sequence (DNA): TGTGCCAGCAGCTTAGCCGCCTCAGGGGTCGATGAGCAGTTCTTC. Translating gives CASSLAASGVDEQFF. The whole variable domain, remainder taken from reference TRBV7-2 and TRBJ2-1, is GAGVSQSPSNKVTEKGKDVELRCDPISGHTALYWYRQSLGQGLEFLIYFQGNSAPDKSGLPSDRFSAERTGGSVSTLTIQRTQQEDSAVYLCASSLAASGVDEQFFGPGTRLTVL.

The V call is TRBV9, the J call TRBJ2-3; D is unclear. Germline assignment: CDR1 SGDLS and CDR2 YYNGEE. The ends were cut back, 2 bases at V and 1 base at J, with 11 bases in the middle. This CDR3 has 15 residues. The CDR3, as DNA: TGTGCCAGCAGCGTCTTCTCGGGTGGCACAGATACGCAGTATTTT. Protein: CASSVFSGGTDTQYF.

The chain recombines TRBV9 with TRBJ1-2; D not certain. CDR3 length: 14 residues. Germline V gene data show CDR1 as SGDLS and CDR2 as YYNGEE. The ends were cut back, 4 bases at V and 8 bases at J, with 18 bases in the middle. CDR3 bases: TGTGCCAGCAGCCCCCGCCGGGAAAGCCAAGGCTACACCTTC. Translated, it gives CASSPRRESQGYTF. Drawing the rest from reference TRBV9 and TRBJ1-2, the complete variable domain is DSGVTQTPKHLITATGQRVTLRCSPRSGDLSVYWYQQSLDQGLQFLIQYYNGEERAKGNILERFSAQQFPDLHSELNLSSLELGDSALYFCASSPRRESQGYTFGSGTRLTVV.

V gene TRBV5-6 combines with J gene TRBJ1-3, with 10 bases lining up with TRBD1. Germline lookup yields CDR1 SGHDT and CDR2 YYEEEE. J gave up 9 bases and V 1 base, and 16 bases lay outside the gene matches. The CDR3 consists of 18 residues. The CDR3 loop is CASSLWGQGTPYGPTIYF. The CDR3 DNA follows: TGTGCCAGCAGCTTGTGGGGACAGGGGACTCCCTACGGTCCCACCATATATTTT.

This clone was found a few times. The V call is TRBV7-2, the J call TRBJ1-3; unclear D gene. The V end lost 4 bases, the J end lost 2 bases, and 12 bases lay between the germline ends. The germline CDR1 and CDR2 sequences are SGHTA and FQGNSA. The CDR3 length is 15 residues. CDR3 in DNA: TGTGCCAGCAGCTCGCCTGGAGGGACTGGAAACACCATATATTTT. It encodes CASSSPGGTGNTIYF.

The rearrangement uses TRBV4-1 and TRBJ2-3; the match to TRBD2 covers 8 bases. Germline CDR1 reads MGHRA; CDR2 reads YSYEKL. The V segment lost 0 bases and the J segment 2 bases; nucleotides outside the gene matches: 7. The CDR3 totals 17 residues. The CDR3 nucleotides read TGCGCCAGCAGCCAAGATGGTAGCGGGGCATCCACAGATACGCAGTATTTT. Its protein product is CASSQDGSGASTDTQYF.

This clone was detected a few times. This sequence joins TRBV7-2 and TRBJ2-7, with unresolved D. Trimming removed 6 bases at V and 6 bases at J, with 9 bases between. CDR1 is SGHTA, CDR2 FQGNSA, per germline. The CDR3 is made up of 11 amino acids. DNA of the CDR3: TGTGCCAGCAGGTCCAGCGTCGAGCAGTACTTC. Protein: CASRSSVEQYF.

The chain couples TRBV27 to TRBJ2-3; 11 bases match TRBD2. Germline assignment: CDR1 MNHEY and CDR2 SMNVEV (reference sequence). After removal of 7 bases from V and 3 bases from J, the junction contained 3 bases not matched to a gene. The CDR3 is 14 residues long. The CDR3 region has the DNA TGTGCCAGCAAGACTAGCGGGGCGACAGATACGCAGTATTTT. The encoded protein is CASKTSGATDTQYF.

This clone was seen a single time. CDR3 in amino acids: CASSLGTGYEQYF. CDR3 sequence (DNA): TGTGCCAGCAGCTTGGGGACAGGTTACGAGCAGTACTTC. This chain joins TRBV7-8 and TRBJ2-7, with 8 bases identical to TRBD1. The CDR3 has 13 amino acids. V trimming: 3 bases; J trimming: 4 bases; junction bases outside the gene matches: 2. Germline values: CDR1 SGHVS, CDR2 FQNEAQ.

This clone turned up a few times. This CDR3 is CASFQGVEEKLFF. CDR3 sequence (DNA): TGTGCCAGCTTCCAGGGGGTTGAGGAAAAACTGTTTTTT. The chain couples TRBV18 to TRBJ1-4, with TRBD1 identical over 7 bases. J lost 8 bases, V lost 7 bases, and 7 bases had no gene match. Per germline, CDR1 KGHSH and CDR2 LQKENI. The length of the CDR3 is 13 residues.

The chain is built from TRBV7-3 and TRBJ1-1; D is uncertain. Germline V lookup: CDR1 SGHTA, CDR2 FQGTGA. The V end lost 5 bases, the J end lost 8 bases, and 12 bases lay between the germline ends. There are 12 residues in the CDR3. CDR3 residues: CASSLAGGEAFF. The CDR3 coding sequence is TGTGCCAGCAGCCTGGCGGGTGGGGAAGCTTTCTTT.

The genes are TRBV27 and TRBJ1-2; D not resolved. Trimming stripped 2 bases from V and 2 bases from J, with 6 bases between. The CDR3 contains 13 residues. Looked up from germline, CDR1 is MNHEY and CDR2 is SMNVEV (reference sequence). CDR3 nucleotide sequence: TGTGCCAGCAGTTTAACTGAGAACTATGGCTACACCTTC. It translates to CASSLTENYGYTF.

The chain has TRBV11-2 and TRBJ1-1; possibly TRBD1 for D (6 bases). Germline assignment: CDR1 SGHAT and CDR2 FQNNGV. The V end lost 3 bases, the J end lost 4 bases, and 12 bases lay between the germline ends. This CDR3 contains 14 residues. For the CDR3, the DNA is TGTGCCAGCAGCTTGTACAGGGCTGGCACTGAAGCTTTCTTT. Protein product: CASSLYRAGTEAFF.

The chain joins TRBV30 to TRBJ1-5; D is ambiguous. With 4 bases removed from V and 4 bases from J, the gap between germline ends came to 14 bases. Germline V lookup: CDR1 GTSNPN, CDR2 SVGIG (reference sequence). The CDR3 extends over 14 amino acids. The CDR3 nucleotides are TGTGCCTGGAAGGCCAGCGTTCCTAATCAGCCCCAGCATTTT. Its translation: CAWKASVPNQPQHF. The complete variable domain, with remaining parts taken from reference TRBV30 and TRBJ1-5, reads SQTIHQWPATLVQPVGSPLSLECTVEGTSNPNLYWYRQAAGRGLQLLFYSVGIGQISSEVPQNLSASRPQDRQFILSSKKLLLSDSGFYLCAWKASVPNQPQHFGDGTRLSIL.